This TCR beta chain was profiled in a study of cytomegalovirus exposure and HLA in healthy donors. With 60 Vbeta and 13 Jbeta primers, the PCR was carried out. The method was immunoSEQ multiplex PCR; TCRdb's version includes in-frame clones alone and lacks a portion of them. The table shows 120,000 to 150,000 clones, with 75% to 85% occurring only once. When sampled, the donors appeared nominally healthy, though they likely had unrecorded immune exposures. Trimming took 2 bases from V and 5 from J, leaving 15 bases between them. The CDR3 is made up of 15 amino acids. Germline loops: CDR1 MNHEY, CDR2 SMNVEV (reference sequence).

The chain uses TRBV27 and TRBJ1-1; D call uncertain. The source is a female donor in good health and CMV-seronegative. The material sequenced was PBMCs. Here the CDR3 reads CASSLKGDVKTEAFF. Written as DNA, the CDR3 is TGTGCCAGCAGTTTAAAGGGAGACGTAAAGACTGAAGCTTTCTTT.